This T cell receptor (beta chain) was retrieved from a study of blood T cell repertoires in COVID-19 (TCRdb year 2020). Describing the broader study: Collaborator samples came from the United States, Italy and Spain and covered acute and convalescent phases of COVID-19. The material from the prospective study consisted of cDNA or gDNA derived from T cells, B-cell-depleted T cells, or PBMCs. Nearly every sample came with metadata listing a de-identified subject ID, COVID-19 status, age in years and sex. Samples were obtained from the ongoing ImmuneRACE study (first 160 participants) and from approximately 1,200 subjects provided by 6 global collaborators. The repertoires were released in a freely available public database intended as a resource for research on the immune response to SARS-CoV-2. Deeply sampled blood TCRbeta repertoires from subjects exposed to, actively infected with, or recovered from COVID-19 were included in the dataset. HLA class I and class II types, where available, came from metadata supplied by the sample provider rather than from assay-based typing. Broader findings and caveats from the paper: The amount of clinical and demographic metadata varied by source and participant and was provided uncurated.

The CDR3 sequence holds 15 residues, the cysteine and phenylalanine included. Just the 45-base CDR3 DNA is kept, in frame starting at base 1. Taken from the germline V gene, the CDR1 and CDR2 loops are SGHRS and YFSETQ. V and J lose 4 bases and 4 bases, and a span of 18 bases separates them. Comment on this clone: Its antigen is unknown. It has no much larger one-base neighbor in the sample; base qualities were not kept.

TCRbeta CDR3 regions were amplified from genomic DNA by means of the immunoSEQ Assay, a bias-controlled multiplex PCR. Per the authors' processing: Nucleated cell counts per sample were estimated from amplification of reference gene primers within the assay. To quantify the absolute abundance of each unique TCRbeta CDR3 rearrangement, sequence reads were collapsed and filtered. For each sample, productive Simpson clonality was calculated as the square root of Simpson's diversity index across productive rearrangements. The source is immuneACCESS, and TCRdb retained only in-frame sequences with V and J called. Part of the clones is not carried over; for the studies checked, unresolved V genes explain less than half of this, and the remainder is unexplained. Clonal size and the V and J genes are those of that table, whereas D and trimming came from the DNA. For this sample the table gives about 180,000 clones, of which more than 75% were detected only once. The ten largest clones capture 7% to 8% of the sample.

Participants in the prospective study were aged about 18 to 90 years, lived in under 30 United States geographic areas, and enrolled through a virtual design. In the prospective study, participants were assigned to cohorts based on the clinical history participants reported in a screening survey and a study questionnaire. Recovered participants in ImmuneRACE Cohort 3 were defined as having two consecutive negative NP/OP PCR tests, clearance from a healthcare professional, or resolution of symptoms. In the prospective study, mobile phlebotomists collected whole blood, serum and a nasopharyngeal or oropharyngeal swab from each participant. Prospective study participants could optionally give additional blood draws and questionnaires over an approximately two-month period. Blood samples from the prospective study were shipped frozen or at room temperature prior to DNA extraction.

This clonotype was sampled from a woman in her fifties or sixties who had recovered from COVID-19. Sample: PBMCs or T cells enriched from blood (not recorded which). The chain is assembled from TRBV5-1 and TRBJ2-7; matching of 6 bases hints at TRBD1 as the D gene. The CDR3 here reads CASSGSGAVLYEQYF. The DNA sequence is as follows: TGCGCCAGCAGCGGATCAGGGGCCGTTTTGTACGAGCAGTACTTC.